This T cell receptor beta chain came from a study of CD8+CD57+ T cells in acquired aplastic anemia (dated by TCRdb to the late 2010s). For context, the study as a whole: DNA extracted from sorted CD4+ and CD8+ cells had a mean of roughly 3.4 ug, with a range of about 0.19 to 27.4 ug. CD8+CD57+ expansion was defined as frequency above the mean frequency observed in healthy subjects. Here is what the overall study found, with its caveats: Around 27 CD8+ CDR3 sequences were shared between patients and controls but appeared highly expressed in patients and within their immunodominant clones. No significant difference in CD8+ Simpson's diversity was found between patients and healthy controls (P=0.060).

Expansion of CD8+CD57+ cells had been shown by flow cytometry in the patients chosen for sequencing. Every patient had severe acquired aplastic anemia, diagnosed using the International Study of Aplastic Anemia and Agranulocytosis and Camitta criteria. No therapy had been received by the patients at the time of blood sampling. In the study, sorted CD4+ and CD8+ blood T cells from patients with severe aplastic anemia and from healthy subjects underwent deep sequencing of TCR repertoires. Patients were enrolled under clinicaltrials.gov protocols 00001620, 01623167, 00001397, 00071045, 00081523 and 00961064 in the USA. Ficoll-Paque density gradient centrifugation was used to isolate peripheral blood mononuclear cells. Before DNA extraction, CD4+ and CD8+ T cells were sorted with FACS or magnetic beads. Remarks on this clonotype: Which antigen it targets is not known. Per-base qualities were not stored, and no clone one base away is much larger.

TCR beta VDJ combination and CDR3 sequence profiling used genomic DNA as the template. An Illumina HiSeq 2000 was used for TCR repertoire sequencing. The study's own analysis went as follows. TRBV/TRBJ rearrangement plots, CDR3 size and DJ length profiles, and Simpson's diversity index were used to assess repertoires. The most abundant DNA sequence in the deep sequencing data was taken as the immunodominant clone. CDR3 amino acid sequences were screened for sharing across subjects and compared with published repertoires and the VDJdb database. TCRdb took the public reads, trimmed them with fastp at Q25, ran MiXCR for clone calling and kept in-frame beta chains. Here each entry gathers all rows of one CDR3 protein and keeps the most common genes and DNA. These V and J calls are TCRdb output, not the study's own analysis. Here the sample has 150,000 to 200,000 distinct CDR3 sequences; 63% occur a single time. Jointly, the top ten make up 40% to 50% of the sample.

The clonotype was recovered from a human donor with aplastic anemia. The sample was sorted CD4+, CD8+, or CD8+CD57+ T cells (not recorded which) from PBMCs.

The DNA sequence reads TGTGCCAGCAGCATTAGCAGAGACACAGATACGCAGTATTTT. Protein translation: CASSISRDTDTQYF. The V and J genes are TRBV7-3 and TRBJ2-3; no D gene is confidently identified. Looking up the germline V gene yields CDR1 SGHTA and CDR2 FQGTGA. The trim is 5 bases for V and 2 bases for J, with a gap of 11 bases between the germline ends. The CDR3 sequence holds 14 residues, the cysteine and phenylalanine included. The read is trimmed to its CDR3 DNA, 42 bases read in frame from base 1.